The text below deals with one T cell receptor beta chain. Its antigen is still unknown. The sample is drawn from a study of cytomegalovirus exposure and HLA in healthy donors. About the study: In an early release, HLA-typed donors contributed 77 million or so unique TCR sequences. The Caucasian-associated ancestry cluster contained approximately 81% of the 398 genotyped donors. Notes on the study in general: Per published accounts, TCR beta sequences correctly predicted the HLA-A and HLA-B alleles of most subjects.

This PCR relied on a set of 60 Vbeta primers and 13 Jbeta primers. Original data processing: In a later analysis, some 80 million unique TCR beta chains included roughly 11 million shared by two or more donors. Assay used: immunoSEQ multiplex PCR; TCRdb lists only in-frame clones, some missing. V and J calls and clone size follow that table, whereas D and trimming were derived from the DNA. This table has about 200,000 clones, 75% to 85% appearing once. Germline-derived CDR1 and CDR2 are MNHEY and SMNVEV (reference sequence). The CDR3 consists of 16 residues. With V trimmed by 7 bases and J by 2 bases, 3 bases remained unmatched.

The receptor was derived from a male donor in good health and CMV-seropositive. This chain joins TRBV27 and TRBJ2-1; TRBD2 agrees at 15 bases. The sequenced material came from PBMCs. CDR3 sequence: CASIGTSGGTYNEQFF. The CDR3, as DNA: TGTGCCAGCATAGGGACTAGCGGGGGGACCTACAATGAGCAGTTCTTC.